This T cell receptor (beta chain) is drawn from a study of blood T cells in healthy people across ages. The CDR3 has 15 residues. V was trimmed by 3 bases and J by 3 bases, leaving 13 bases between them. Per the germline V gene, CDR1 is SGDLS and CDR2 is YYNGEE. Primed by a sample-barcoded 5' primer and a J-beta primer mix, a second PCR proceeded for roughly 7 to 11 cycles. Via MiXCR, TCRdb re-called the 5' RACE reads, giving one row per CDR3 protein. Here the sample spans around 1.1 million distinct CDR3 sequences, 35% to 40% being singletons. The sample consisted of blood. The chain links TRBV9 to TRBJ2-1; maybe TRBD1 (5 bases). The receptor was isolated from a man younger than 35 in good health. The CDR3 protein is CASSEQGEDYNEQFF. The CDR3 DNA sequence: TGTGCCAGCAGCGAGCAGGGTGAGGACTACAATGAGCAGTTCTTC. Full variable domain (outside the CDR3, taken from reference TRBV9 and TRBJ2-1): DSGVTQTPKHLITATGQRVTLRCSPRSGDLSVYWYQQSLDQGLQFLIQYYNGEERAKGNILERFSAQQFPDLHSELNLSSLELGDSALYFCASSEQGEDYNEQFFGPGTRLTVL.